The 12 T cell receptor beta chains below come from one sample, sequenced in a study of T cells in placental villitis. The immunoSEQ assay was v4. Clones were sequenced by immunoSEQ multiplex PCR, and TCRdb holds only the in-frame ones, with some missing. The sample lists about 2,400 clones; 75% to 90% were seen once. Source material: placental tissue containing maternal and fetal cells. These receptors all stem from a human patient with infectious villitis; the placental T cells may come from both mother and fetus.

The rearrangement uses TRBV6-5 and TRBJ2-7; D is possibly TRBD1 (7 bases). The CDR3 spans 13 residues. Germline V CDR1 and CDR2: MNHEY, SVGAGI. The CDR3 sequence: CASTDQSRGEARV. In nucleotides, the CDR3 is TGTGCCAGCACGGACCAGAGCAGGGGGGAAGCTCGGGTC.

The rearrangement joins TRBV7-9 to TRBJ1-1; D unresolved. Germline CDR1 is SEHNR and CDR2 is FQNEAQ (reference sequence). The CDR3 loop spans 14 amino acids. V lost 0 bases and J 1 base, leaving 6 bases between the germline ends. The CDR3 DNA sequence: TGTGCCAGCAGCTTAGCTTCTCGGAACACTGAAGCTTTCTTT. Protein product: CASSLASRNTEAFF.

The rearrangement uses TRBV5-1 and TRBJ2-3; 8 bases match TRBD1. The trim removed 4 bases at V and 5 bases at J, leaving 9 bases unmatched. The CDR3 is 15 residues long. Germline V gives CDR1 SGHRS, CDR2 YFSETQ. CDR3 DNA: TGCGCCAGCAGCCGTGGAATCGACAGGGGAGATACGCAGTATTTT. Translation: CASSRGIDRGDTQYF.

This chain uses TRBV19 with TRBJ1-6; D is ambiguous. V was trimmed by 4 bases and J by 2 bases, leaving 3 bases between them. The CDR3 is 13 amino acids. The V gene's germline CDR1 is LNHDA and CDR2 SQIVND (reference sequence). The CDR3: CASSTPYNSPLHF. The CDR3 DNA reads TGTGCCAGTAGTACCCCCTATAATTCACCCCTCCACTTT.

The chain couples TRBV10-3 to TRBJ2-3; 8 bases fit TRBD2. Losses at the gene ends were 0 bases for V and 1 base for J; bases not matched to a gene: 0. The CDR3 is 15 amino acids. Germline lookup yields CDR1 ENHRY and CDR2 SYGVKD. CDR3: CAISESLAGTDTQYF. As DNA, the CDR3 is TGTGCCATCAGTGAGTCACTAGCGGGCACAGATACGCAGTATTTT.

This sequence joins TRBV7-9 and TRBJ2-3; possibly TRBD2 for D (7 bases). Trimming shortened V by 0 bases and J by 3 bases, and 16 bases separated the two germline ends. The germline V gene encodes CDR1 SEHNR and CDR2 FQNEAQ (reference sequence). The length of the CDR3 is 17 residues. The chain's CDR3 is CASSLAESGGGTDTQYF. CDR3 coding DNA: TGTGCCAGCAGCTTAGCGGAATCGGGGGGCGGGACAGATACGCAGTATTTT.

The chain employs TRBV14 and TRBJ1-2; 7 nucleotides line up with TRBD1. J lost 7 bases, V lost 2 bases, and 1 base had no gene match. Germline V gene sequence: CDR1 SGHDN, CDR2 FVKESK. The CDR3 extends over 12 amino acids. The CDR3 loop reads CASSQTGVGYTF. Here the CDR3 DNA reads TGTGCCAGCAGCCAAACAGGGGTTGGCTACACCTTC.

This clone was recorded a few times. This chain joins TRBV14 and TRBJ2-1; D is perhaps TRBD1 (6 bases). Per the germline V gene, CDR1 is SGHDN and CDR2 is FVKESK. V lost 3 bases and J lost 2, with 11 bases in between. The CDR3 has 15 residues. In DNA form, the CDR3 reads TGTGCCAGCAGCCAGGGGGCCCCCCCCTACAATGAGCAGTTCTTC. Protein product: CASSQGAPPYNEQFF. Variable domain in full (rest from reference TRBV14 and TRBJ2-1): EAGVTQFPSHSVIEKGQTVTLRCDPISGHDNLYWYRRVMGKEIKFLLHFVKESKQDESGMPNNRFLAERTGGTYSTLKVQPAELEDSGVYFCASSQGAPPYNEQFFGPGTRLTVL.

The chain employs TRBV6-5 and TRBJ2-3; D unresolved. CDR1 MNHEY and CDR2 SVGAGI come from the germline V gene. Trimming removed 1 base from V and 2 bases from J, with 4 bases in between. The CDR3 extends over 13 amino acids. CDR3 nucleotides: TGTGCCAGCAGTTACTTTCTCACAGATACGCAGTATTTT. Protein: CASSYFLTDTQYF.

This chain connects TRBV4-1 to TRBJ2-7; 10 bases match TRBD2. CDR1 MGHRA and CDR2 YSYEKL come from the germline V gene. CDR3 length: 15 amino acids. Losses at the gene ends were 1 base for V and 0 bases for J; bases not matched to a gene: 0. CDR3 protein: CASSQGLAGSYEQYF. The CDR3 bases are TGCGCCAGCAGCCAAGGACTAGCGGGCTCCTACGAGCAGTACTTC.

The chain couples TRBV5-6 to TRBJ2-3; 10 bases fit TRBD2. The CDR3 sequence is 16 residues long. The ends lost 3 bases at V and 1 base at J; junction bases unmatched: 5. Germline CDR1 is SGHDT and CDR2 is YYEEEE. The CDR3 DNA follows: TGTGCCAGCAGCTCCCTAGCGGGGGAGGGCACAGATACGCAGTATTTT. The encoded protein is CASSSLAGEGTDTQYF.

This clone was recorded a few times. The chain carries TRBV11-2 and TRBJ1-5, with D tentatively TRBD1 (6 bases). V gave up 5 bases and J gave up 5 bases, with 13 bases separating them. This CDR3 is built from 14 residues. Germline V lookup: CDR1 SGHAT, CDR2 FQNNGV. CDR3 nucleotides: TGTGCCAGCAGCCCCTATGGGGGCGATCAGCCCCAGCATTTT. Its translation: CASSPYGGDQPQHF. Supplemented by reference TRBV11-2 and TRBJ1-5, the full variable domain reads EAGVAQSPRYKIIEKRQSVAFWCNPISGHATLYWYQQILGQGPKLLIQFQNNGVVDDSQLPKDRFSAERLKGVDSTLKIQPAKLEDSAVYLCASSPYGGDQPQHFGDGTRLSIL.